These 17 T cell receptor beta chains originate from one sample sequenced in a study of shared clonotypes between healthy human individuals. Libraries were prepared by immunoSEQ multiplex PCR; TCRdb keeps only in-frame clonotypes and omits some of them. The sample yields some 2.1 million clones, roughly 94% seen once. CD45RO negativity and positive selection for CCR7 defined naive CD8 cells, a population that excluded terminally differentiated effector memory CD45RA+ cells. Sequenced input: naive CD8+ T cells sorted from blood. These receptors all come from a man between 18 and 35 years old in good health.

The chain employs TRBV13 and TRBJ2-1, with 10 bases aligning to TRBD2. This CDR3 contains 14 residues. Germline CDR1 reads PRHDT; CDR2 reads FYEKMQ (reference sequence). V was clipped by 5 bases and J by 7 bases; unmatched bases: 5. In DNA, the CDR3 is TGTGCCAGCAGCAGTAGCGGGGGGCTAAATGAGCAGTTCTTC. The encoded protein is CASSSSGGLNEQFF.

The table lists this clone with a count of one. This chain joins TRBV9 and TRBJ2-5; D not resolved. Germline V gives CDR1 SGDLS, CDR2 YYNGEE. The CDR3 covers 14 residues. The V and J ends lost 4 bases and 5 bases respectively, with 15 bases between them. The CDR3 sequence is CASSSLTDPETQYF. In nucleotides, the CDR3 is TGTGCCAGCAGCTCCCTAACAGACCCCGAGACCCAGTACTTC.

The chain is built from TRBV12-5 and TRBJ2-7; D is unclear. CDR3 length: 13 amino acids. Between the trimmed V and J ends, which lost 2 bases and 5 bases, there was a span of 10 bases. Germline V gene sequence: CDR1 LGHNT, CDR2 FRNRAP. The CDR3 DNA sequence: TGTGCTAGTGGTTTGCCAGGAGAGAACGAGCAGTACTTC. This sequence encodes CASGLPGENEQYF.

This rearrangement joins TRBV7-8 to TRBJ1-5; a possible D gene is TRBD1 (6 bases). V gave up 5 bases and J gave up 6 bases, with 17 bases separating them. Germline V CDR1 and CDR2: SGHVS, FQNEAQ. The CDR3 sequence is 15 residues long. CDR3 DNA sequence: TGTGCCAGCAGCGCCGAAGGGGGGCTCCTTCAGCCCCAGCATTTT. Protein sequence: CASSAEGGLLQPQHF.

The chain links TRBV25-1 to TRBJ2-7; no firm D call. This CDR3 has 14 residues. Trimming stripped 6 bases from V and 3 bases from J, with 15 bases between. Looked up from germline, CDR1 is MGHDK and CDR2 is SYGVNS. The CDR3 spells CASRSLGTDYEQYF. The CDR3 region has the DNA TGTGCCAGCAGGTCCCTAGGTACGGACTACGAGCAGTACTTC.

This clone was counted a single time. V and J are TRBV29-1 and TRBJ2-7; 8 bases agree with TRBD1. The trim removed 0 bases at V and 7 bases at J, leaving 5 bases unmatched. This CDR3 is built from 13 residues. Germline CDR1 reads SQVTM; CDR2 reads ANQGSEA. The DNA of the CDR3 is TGCAGCGTTGAAGAGCAGGGGGCGCGAGAGCAGTACTTC. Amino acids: CSVEEQGAREQYF.

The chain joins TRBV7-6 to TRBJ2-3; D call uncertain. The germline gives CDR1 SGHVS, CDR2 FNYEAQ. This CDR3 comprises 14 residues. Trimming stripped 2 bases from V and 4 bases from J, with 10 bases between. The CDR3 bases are TGTGCCAGCAGCTTACTCGTTGGGGCAGATACGCAGTATTTT. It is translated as CASSLLVGADTQYF.

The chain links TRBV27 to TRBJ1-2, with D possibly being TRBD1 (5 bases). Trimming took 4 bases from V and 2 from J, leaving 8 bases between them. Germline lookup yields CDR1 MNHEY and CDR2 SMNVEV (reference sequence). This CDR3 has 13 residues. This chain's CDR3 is CASSYQGNYGYTF. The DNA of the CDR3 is TGTGCCAGCAGTTATCAGGGAAACTATGGCTACACCTTC.

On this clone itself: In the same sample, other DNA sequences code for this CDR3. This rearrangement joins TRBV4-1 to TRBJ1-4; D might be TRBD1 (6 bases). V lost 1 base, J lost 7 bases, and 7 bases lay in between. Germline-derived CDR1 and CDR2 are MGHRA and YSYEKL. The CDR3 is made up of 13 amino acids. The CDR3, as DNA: TGCGCCAGCAGCCAAGGAGGGGGTGAAAAACTGTTTTTT. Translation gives CASSQGGGEKLFF.

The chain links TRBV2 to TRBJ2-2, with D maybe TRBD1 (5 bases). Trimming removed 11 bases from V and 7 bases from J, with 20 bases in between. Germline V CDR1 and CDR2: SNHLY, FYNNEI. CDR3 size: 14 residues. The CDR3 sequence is CAGFRAPDDGELFF. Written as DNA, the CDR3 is TGTGCCGGCTTCAGGGCGCCGGACGACGGGGAGCTGTTTTTT.

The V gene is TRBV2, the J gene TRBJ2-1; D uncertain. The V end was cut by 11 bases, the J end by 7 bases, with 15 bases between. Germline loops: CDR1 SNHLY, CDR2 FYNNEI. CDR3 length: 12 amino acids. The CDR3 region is CAVPREWNEQFF. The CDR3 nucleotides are TGTGCCGTCCCCCGCGAGTGGAATGAGCAGTTCTTC. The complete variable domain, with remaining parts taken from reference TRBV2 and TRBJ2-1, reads EPEVTQTPSHQVTQMGQEVILRCVPISNHLYFYWYRQILGQKVEFLVSFYNNEISEKSEIFDDQFSVERPDGSNFTLKIRSTKLEDSAMYFCAVPREWNEQFFGPGTRLTVL.

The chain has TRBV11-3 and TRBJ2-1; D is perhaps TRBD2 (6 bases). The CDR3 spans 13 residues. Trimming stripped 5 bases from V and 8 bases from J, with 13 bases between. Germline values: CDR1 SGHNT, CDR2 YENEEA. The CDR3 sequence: CASSPGTADEQFF. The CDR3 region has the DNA TGTGCCAGCAGCCCGGGGACTGCGGATGAGCAGTTCTTC.

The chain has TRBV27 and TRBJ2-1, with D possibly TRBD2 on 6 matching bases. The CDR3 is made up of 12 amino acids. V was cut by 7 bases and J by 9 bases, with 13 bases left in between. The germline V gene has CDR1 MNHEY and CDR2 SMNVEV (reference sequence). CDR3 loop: CASTLDGGEQFF. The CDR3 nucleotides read TGTGCCAGCACCCTAGACGGGGGTGAGCAGTTCTTC.

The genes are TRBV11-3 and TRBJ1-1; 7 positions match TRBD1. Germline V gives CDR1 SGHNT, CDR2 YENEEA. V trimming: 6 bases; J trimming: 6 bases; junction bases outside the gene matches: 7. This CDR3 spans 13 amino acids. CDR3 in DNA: TGTGCCAGCAGGGGAGGGGGCGAGGCTGAAGCTTTCTTT. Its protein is CASRGGGEAEAFF. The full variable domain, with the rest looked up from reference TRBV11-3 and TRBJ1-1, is EAGVVQSPRYKIIEKKQPVAFWCNPISGHNTLYWYLQNLGQGPELLIRYENEEAVDDSQLPKDRFSAERLKGVDSTLKIQPAELGDSAVYLCASRGGGEAEAFFGQGTRLTVV.

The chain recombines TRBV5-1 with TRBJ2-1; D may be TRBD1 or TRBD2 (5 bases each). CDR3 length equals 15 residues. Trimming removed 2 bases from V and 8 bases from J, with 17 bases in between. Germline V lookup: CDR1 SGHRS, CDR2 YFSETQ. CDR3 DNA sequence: TGCGCCAGCAGCTTTTCCCTCAGGGATAGCGATGAGCAGTTCTTC. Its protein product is CASSFSLRDSDEQFF.

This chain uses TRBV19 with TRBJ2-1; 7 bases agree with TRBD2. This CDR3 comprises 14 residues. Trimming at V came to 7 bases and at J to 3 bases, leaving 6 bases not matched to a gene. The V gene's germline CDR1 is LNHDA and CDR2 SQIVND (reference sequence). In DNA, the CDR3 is TGTGCCAGTAAGGCGGGAGCGGGCTACAATGAGCAGTTCTTC. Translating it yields CASKAGAGYNEQFF. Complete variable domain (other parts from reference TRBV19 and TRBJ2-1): DGGITQSPKYLFRKEGQNVTLSCEQNLNHDAMYWYRQDPGQGLRLIYYSQIVNDFQKGDIAEGYSVSREKKESFPLTVTSAQKNPTAFYLCASKAGAGYNEQFFGPGTRLTVL.

DNA of the CDR3: TGTGCCAGCAGCTTAGATCCGGGGGCCTATTACGAGCAGTACTTC. It translates to CASSLDPGAYYEQYF. The gene calls are TRBV7-2 and TRBJ2-7; either TRBD1 or TRBD2 may supply D (6 bases each). V shed 1 base and J shed 4 bases, with 14 bases lying between them. Germline loops: CDR1 SGHTA, CDR2 FQGNSA. The CDR3 covers 15 residues.